The 31 T cell receptor beta chains below come from one sample, sequenced in a study of T cell responses to AZD1222 COVID-19 vaccine. Measured with immunoSEQ multiplex PCR; TCRdb has only the in-frame clones, and not every one. This table has around 160,000 clones, about 91% appearing once. The specimen was peripheral blood, collected on day 0 of AZD1222 vaccination. These receptors came from an adult in good health.

The chain joins TRBV11-3 to TRBJ2-1; D gene uncertain. Germline-derived CDR1 and CDR2 are SGHNT and YENEEA. Trimming shortened V by 5 bases and J by 8 bases, and 16 bases separated the two germline ends. The CDR3 covers 14 residues. The CDR3 sequence: CASSLERSRDEQFF. The CDR3 DNA reads as TGTGCCAGCAGCCTCGAGAGGAGTCGCGATGAGCAGTTCTTC.

The chain has TRBV18 and TRBJ2-7; 7 nucleotides match TRBD1. The germline V gene encodes CDR1 KGHSH and CDR2 LQKENI. The CDR3 loop spans 14 amino acids. The J segment lost 3 bases and the V segment lost 4 bases, leaving 6 bases of the junction unmatched. Written as DNA, the CDR3 is TGTGCCAGCTCACAACGGGACAGATTCTACGAGCAGTACTTC. This translates into CASSQRDRFYEQYF. The full variable domain, with the rest looked up from reference TRBV18 and TRBJ2-7, is NAGVMQNPRHLVRRRGQEARLRCSPMKGHSHVYWYRQLPEEGLKFMVYLQKENIIDESGMPKERFSAEFPKEGPSILRIQQVVRGDSAAYFCASSQRDRFYEQYFGPGTRLTVT.

This rearrangement joins TRBV27 to TRBJ2-4; 7 nucleotides agree with TRBD2. V trimming: 3 bases; J trimming: 8 bases; junction bases outside the gene matches: 7. Germline CDR1 is MNHEY and CDR2 is SMNVEV (reference sequence). This CDR3 has 14 residues. The CDR3 protein is CASSLTAGTDIQYF. DNA for the CDR3: TGTGCCAGCAGTTTGACAGCGGGAACGGACATTCAGTACTTC.

V is TRBV4-3 and J is TRBJ2-6; D is possibly TRBD1 (6 bases). From germline, CDR1 is LGHNA and CDR2 YSLEER. The CDR3 runs 15 residues. The V end lost 1 base, the J end lost 9 bases, and 13 bases lay between the germline ends. The CDR3 bases are TGCGCCAGCAGCCAAGTAGCAGGGGAGTACAACGTCCTGACTTTC. This codes for CASSQVAGEYNVLTF.

This chain joins TRBV19 and TRBJ1-4; D is ambiguous. The ends were cut back, 0 bases at V and 7 bases at J, with 12 bases in the middle. The CDR3 contains 15 residues. CDR1 is LNHDA and CDR2 is SQIVND in the germline V gene (reference sequence). CDR3 region: CASSIDSGGGEKLFF. The CDR3 nucleotides are TGTGCCAGTAGTATAGATTCAGGAGGAGGTGAAAAACTGTTTTTT.

The genes are TRBV19 and TRBJ2-1; 8 bases agree with TRBD1. The trim removed 9 bases at V and 3 bases at J, leaving 10 bases unmatched. CDR3 length: 15 amino acids. The V gene's germline CDR1 is LNHDA and CDR2 SQIVND (reference sequence). As DNA, the CDR3 is TGTGCCAGCGGCGAACGGACAGGGATCTACAATGAGCAGTTCTTC. Translating gives CASGERTGIYNEQFF.

The V call is TRBV27, the J call TRBJ1-5, with D tentatively TRBD1 (6 bases). This CDR3 region has 14 residues. Trimming took off 5 bases at V and 4 bases at J, with 12 bases between the two ends. Germline V gene lookup returns CDR1 MNHEY and CDR2 SMNVEV (reference sequence). The DNA of the CDR3 is TGTGCCAGCAGTCTAATCAGGGGAAATCAGCCCCAGCATTTT. The encoded protein is CASSLIRGNQPQHF.

In its sample, this clone was seen once. The rearrangement links TRBV7-8 to TRBJ2-7, with D unresolved. The CDR3 totals 12 residues. Per germline, CDR1 SGHVS and CDR2 FQNEAQ. V lost 5 bases to trimming and J lost 0 bases, with 5 bases between them. Here the CDR3 DNA reads TGTGCCAGCAGCCCCCCCTCCTACGAGCAGTACTTC. It is translated as CASSPPSYEQYF.

The chain is built from TRBV19 and TRBJ2-1, with 12 nucleotides matching TRBD2. From germline, CDR1 is LNHDA and CDR2 SQIVND (reference sequence). This CDR3 has 17 amino acids. The V gene end was trimmed by 4 bases and the J gene end by 9 bases; junction bases not matched to a gene: 13. Here the CDR3 reads CASSRGPLAGGPSEQFF. CDR3 nucleotide sequence: TGTGCCAGTAGTAGGGGCCCTCTAGCGGGGGGGCCAAGTGAGCAGTTCTTC.

The V and J genes are TRBV28 and TRBJ1-1; D is possibly TRBD1 (5 bases). The CDR3 extends over 18 amino acids. V was shortened by 1 base and J by 5 bases, with 23 bases between the two germline ends. CDR1 is MDHEN and CDR2 is SYDVKM in the germline V gene. The CDR3 DNA follows: TGTGCCAGCAGTTTATTCAAGTTTATGGTCGGGGGTGGGACTGAAGCTTTCTTT. Residues: CASSLFKFMVGGGTEAFF.

The chain has TRBV5-1 and TRBJ1-4, with D perhaps TRBD1 (6 bases). The germline V gene encodes CDR1 SGHRS and CDR2 YFSETQ. The CDR3 sequence is 14 residues long. Trimming cost V 4 bases and J 3 bases, with 10 bases left between them. CDR3 bases: TGCGCCAGCAGCCTCGGGGGCTCTAATGAAAAACTGTTTTTT. It is translated as CASSLGGSNEKLFF.

The chain links TRBV7-3 to TRBJ2-1; 7 bases are a match to TRBD2. The trim removed 1 base at V and 0 bases at J, leaving 3 bases unmatched. This CDR3 has 16 amino acids. Germline-derived CDR1 and CDR2 are SGHTA and FQGTGA. In nucleotides, the CDR3 is TGTGCCAGCAGCTTAATCGGCGGGAGCTCCTACAATGAGCAGTTCTTC. Translated: CASSLIGGSSYNEQFF.

This chain links TRBV6-2 or TRBV6-3 with TRBJ2-2, with D tentatively TRBD1 (6 bases). This CDR3 comprises 18 residues. Germline V CDR1 and CDR2: MNHEY, SVGEGT. Trimming cost V 0 bases and J 3 bases, with 17 bases left between them. DNA of the CDR3: TGTGCCAGCAGTTACTCGATCGGCAGGGGTAGTGACACCGGGGAGCTGTTTTTT. It translates to CASSYSIGRGSDTGELFF.

This sequence joins TRBV3-1 (or the pseudogene TRBV3-2) and TRBJ2-1; 8 bases match TRBD1. The CDR3 loop spans 15 amino acids. After removal of 7 bases from V and 4 bases from J, the junction contained 9 bases not matched to a gene. Germline CDR1 and CDR2: LGHDT and YNNKEL (reference sequence). For the CDR3, the DNA is TGTGCCAGCACCAACTTCGGACAGGGTTACAATGAGCAGTTCTTC. Translating gives CASTNFGQGYNEQFF.

V gene TRBV30 combines with J gene TRBJ1-1, with a possible D match to TRBD1 (6 bases). The CDR3 spans 15 residues. The V gene lost 1 base and the J gene lost 13 bases, with 25 bases spanning the gap. CDR1 and CDR2 (germline): GTSNPN, SVGIG (reference sequence). The CDR3 region is CAWSASTTGLGSVFF. The CDR3 DNA sequence: TGTGCCTGGAGTGCATCTACAACAGGGCTTGGGAGTGTTTTCTTT.

V is TRBV3-1 (or the pseudogene TRBV3-2) and J is TRBJ1-1; D is uncertain. The CDR3 spans 16 residues. Per the germline V gene, CDR1 is LGHDT and CDR2 is YNNKEL (reference sequence). The V end lost 2 bases, the J end lost 1 base, and 14 bases lay between the germline ends. The CDR3 loop reads CASSQRKFTPNTEAFF. The CDR3 DNA is TGTGCCAGCAGCCAAAGAAAATTTACGCCGAACACTGAAGCTTTCTTT.

This clone appeared a few times. The chain uses TRBV6-5 and TRBJ1-3, with a possible D match to TRBD1 (6 bases). Germline CDR1 MNHEY, CDR2 SVGAGI. This CDR3 spans 15 amino acids. V lost 6 bases and J 0 bases, leaving 12 bases between the germline ends. CDR3 protein: CASRRGGDSGNTIYF. In DNA, the CDR3 is TGTGCCAGCAGGCGAGGGGGGGACTCTGGAAACACCATATATTTT.

The J gene is TRBJ2-1, the V gene TRBV30, with 9 bases that match TRBD2. Trimming took 0 bases from V and 11 from J; bases not matched to a gene: 2. Germline CDR1 GTSNPN, CDR2 SVGIG (reference sequence). The CDR3 contains 12 residues. The CDR3 loop is CAWSVAGGKQFF. The CDR3 DNA reads as TGTGCCTGGAGTGTGGCGGGAGGGAAGCAGTTCTTC.

The rearrangement uses TRBV2 and TRBJ2-5, with 7 nucleotides matching TRBD1. Germline V lookup: CDR1 SNHLY, CDR2 FYNNEI. The CDR3 totals 13 residues. V gave up 5 bases and J gave up 3 bases; unmatched junction bases: 3. Here the CDR3 DNA reads TGTGCCAGCAGTCGGGACAGTGAAGAGACCCAGTACTTC. This codes for CASSRDSEETQYF.

The gene calls are TRBV19 and TRBJ1-5, with D tentatively TRBD1 (5 bases). V was clipped by 2 bases and J by 0 bases, with 8 bases between them. Germline V gene data show CDR1 as LNHDA and CDR2 as SQIVND (reference sequence). The CDR3 length is 15 residues. The DNA for the CDR3 is TGTGCCAGTAGTATACAGGGTTATAGCAATCAGCCCCAGCATTTT. This translates into CASSIQGYSNQPQHF.

In this sample, this clone turned up once. This chain uses TRBV28 with TRBJ2-7; no reliable D call. This CDR3 has 13 residues. CDR1 and CDR2 (germline): MDHEN, SYDVKM. V lost 10 bases and J 0 bases, leaving 13 bases between the germline ends. In DNA form, the CDR3 reads TGTGCCACTACTCAATGGGGCTCCTACGAGCAGTACTTC. Amino acids: CATTQWGSYEQYF.

The rearrangement joins TRBV29-1 to TRBJ1-2; 9 bases fit TRBD1. CDR1 is SQVTM and CDR2 is ANQGSEA in the germline V gene. Trimming took 7 bases from V and 7 from J; bases not matched to a gene: 13. The CDR3 loop spans 14 amino acids. CDR3 nucleotides: TGCAGCGCAGTCACGGGACAGGGTGGAAGTGGCTACACCTTC. This gives the protein CSAVTGQGGSGYTF.

This chain connects TRBV19 to TRBJ1-2; D not certain. The ends were cut back, 6 bases at V and 4 bases at J, with 18 bases in the middle. Germline assignment: CDR1 LNHDA and CDR2 SQIVND (reference sequence). CDR3 length: 15 amino acids. The DNA of the CDR3 is TGTGCCAGTAGCCCGTATGCGGACCTCGCCTATGGCTACACCTTC. Residues: CASSPYADLAYGYTF. Full variable domain (missing parts from reference TRBV19 and TRBJ1-2): DGGITQSPKYLFRKEGQNVTLSCEQNLNHDAMYWYRQDPGQGLRLIYYSQIVNDFQKGDIAEGYSVSREKKESFPLTVTSAQKNPTAFYLCASSPYADLAYGYTFGSGTRLTVV.

This clone was counted once. The chain has TRBV5-1 and TRBJ2-3; 9 positions match TRBD2. CDR1 is SGHRS, CDR2 YFSETQ, per germline. The CDR3 has 16 residues. Germline trimming cut 4 bases from V and 4 bases from J; bases unmatched to any gene: 10. The CDR3 bases are TGCGCCAGCAGCCACGGGTTAATAGCGGGAGCAGATACGCAGTATTTT. The encoded protein is CASSHGLIAGADTQYF.

V gene TRBV30 combines with J gene TRBJ2-2, with D possibly TRBD1 on 6 matching bases. V was trimmed by 4 bases and J by 1 base, leaving 10 bases between them. The CDR3 length is 14 residues. Germline lookup yields CDR1 GTSNPN and CDR2 SVGIG (reference sequence). The CDR3 coding sequence is TGTGCCTGGACCGGGACACAGAACACCGGGGAGCTGTTTTTT. This gives the protein CAWTGTQNTGELFF.

The chain employs TRBV7-3 and TRBJ2-2; 7 bases are shared with TRBD1. Losses at the gene ends were 3 bases for V and 6 bases for J; bases not matched to a gene: 7. In germline, CDR1 is SGHTA, CDR2 FQGTGA. This CDR3 comprises 15 residues. In nucleotides, the CDR3 is TGTGCCAGCAGCTTTGAGACAGGGAGCGCCGGGGAGCTGTTTTTT. Residues: CASSFETGSAGELFF.

The chain has TRBV5-4 and TRBJ2-1; 9 bases are shared with TRBD2. Germline loops: CDR1 SGHNT, CDR2 YYREEE (reference sequence). J was trimmed by 3 bases and V by 0 bases; bases with no gene match: 7. CDR3 length: 17 residues. The CDR3 protein is CASSLEGSGGYYNEQFF. The CDR3 DNA sequence: TGTGCCAGCAGCTTGGAGGGTAGCGGGGGTTACTACAATGAGCAGTTCTTC.

The chain has TRBV19 and TRBJ2-1; the D is unclear. The ends were cut back, 2 bases at V and 4 bases at J, with 15 bases in the middle. The CDR3 is 16 amino acids. Germline CDR1 and CDR2: LNHDA and SQIVND (reference sequence). The CDR3 protein is CASSISGSLRYNEQFF. The CDR3 DNA follows: TGTGCCAGTAGTATATCTGGCTCGCTAAGATACAATGAGCAGTTCTTC.

The chain recombines TRBV30 with TRBJ2-6; possible D gene TRBD1, 6 bases. Trimming left V 6 bases short and J 0 bases short, with 18 bases between. The CDR3 extends over 17 amino acids. Germline V gene data show CDR1 as GTSNPN and CDR2 as SVGIG (reference sequence). CDR3 sequence (DNA): TGTGCCTGTTCAGGGGTGGGTGAGCCCTCTGGGGCCAACGTCCTGACTTTC. Protein product: CACSGVGEPSGANVLTF. Full variable domain (missing parts from reference TRBV30 and TRBJ2-6): SQTIHQWPATLVQPVGSPLSLECTVEGTSNPNLYWYRQAAGRGLQLLFYSVGIGQISSEVPQNLSASRPQDRQFILSSKKLLLSDSGFYLCACSGVGEPSGANVLTFGAGSRLTVL.

The rearrangement joins TRBV11-3 to TRBJ2-7, with 13 bases identical to TRBD2. The V and J ends lost 5 bases and 7 bases, in that order; junction bases with no gene match: 8. Germline CDR1 is SGHNT and CDR2 is YENEEA. The CDR3 sequence is 15 residues long. CDR3 sequence reads: CASSPRLAGGLEQYF. The CDR3 DNA reads as TGTGCCAGCAGCCCCCGACTAGCGGGAGGTCTGGAGCAGTACTTC. Looking up the rest from reference TRBV11-3 and TRBJ2-7 gives the full variable domain: EAGVVQSPRYKIIEKKQPVAFWCNPISGHNTLYWYLQNLGQGPELLIRYENEEAVDDSQLPKDRFSAERLKGVDSTLKIQPAELGDSAVYLCASSPRLAGGLEQYFGPGTRLTVT.

The J gene is TRBJ2-5, the V gene TRBV6-5; TRBD2 aligns across 10 bases. The CDR3 runs to 14 residues. J gave up 4 bases and V 7 bases, and 6 bases lay outside the gene matches. Germline V gene data show CDR1 as MNHEY and CDR2 as SVGAGI. CDR3 coding DNA: TGTGCCAGCACCGAGCGGGGGGGCCGAGAGACCCAGTACTTC. It encodes CASTERGGRETQYF.